This T cell receptor (beta chain) was sequenced during a study of T cell responses to AZD1222 COVID-19 vaccine. Produced via immunoSEQ multiplex PCR; TCRdb's table is partial and in-frame only. Among approximately 130,000 clones listed, roughly nine tenths were seen once. The CDR3 runs 14 residues. Germline CDR1 is KGHSH and CDR2 is LQKENI. The V end was cut by 6 bases, the J end by 5 bases, with 13 bases between. This clonotype was sampled from an adult who received the AZD1222 COVID-19 vaccine. J is TRBJ1-4 and V is TRBV18, with TRBD1 as a possible D gene (5 bases). This sample comprised peripheral blood, obtained 28 days after the second AZD1222 dose. In nucleotides, the CDR3 is TGTGCCAGCTCGGCCAGGGCGATCAATGAAAAACTGTTTTTT. This encodes CASSARAINEKLFF.